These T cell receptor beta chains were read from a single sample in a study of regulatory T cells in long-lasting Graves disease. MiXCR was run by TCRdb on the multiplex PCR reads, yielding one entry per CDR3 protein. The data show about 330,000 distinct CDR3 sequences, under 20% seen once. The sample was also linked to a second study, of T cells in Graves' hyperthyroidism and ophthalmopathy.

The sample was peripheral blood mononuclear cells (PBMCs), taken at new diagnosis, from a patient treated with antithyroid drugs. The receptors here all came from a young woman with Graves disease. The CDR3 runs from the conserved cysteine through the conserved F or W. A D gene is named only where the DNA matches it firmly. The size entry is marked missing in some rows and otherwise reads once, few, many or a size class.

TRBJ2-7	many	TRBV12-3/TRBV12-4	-	CASSGAGTAEYF	TGTGCCAGCAGCGGCGCCGGGACGGCGGAGTACTTC
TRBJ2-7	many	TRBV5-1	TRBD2	CASSLGLAGILPGEQYF	TGCGCCAGCAGCTTGGGACTAGCGGGGATCCTCCCGGGGGAGCAGTACTTC
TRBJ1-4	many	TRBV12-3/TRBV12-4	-	CASSFGGVANEKLFF	TGTGCCAGCAGTTTCGGAGGGGTGGCTAATGAAAAACTGTTTTTT
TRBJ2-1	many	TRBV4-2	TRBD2	CASSLASGSNNEQFF	TGTGCCAGCAGCTTGGCTAGCGGGAGTAACAATGAGCAGTTCTTC
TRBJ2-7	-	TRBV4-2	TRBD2	CASSQDSGSDEQYF	TGTGCCAGCAGCCAAGATAGCGGGTCCGACGAGCAGTACTTC
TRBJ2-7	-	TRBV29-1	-	CSVRKTELNEQYF	TGCAGCGTGCGAAAGACCGAATTAAACGAGCAGTACTTC
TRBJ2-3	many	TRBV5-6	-	CASMRDIRMYF	TGTGCCAGCATGAGGGACATCCGGATGTATTTT
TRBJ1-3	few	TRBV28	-	CASSLFATWAGGGNTIYF	TGTGCCAGCAGTTTATTCGCTACCTGGGCAGGTGGTGGAAACACCATATATTTT
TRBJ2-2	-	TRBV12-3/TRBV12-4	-	CASSQDRLNTGELFF	TGTGCCAGCAGTCAGGACCGTCTAAACACCGGGGAGCTGTTTTTT
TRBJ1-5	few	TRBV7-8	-	CASSLAQRRGSNQPQHF	TGTGCCAGCAGCTTAGCCCAGCGGAGGGGGAGTAATCAGCCCCAGCATTTT
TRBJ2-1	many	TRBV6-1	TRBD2	CASRLAGGGEQFF	TGTGCCAGCAGGCTAGCGGGAGGGGGTGAGCAGTTCTTC
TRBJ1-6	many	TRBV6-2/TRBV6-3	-	CASSEEAGHSPLHF	TGTGCCAGCAGTGAAGAGGCTGGGCATTCACCCCTCCACTTT
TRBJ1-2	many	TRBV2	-	CASSESGFNYGYTF	TGTGCCAGCAGTGAATCGGGGTTCAACTATGGCTACACCTTC
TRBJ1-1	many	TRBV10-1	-	CARLGGPGSTEAFF	TGCGCCAGACTGGGGGGACCAGGGTCCACTGAAGCTTTCTTT
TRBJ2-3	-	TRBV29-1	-	CSVASGTTDTQYF	TGCAGCGTTGCCAGCGGAACCACAGATACGCAGTATTTT
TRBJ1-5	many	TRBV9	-	CASSQDGGTRQPQHF	TGTGCCAGCAGCCAAGACGGGGGGACGAGGCAGCCCCAGCATTTT
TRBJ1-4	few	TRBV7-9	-	CASSSRADGTNEKLFF	TGTGCCAGCAGCTCCAGGGCGGACGGCACTAATGAAAAACTGTTTTTT
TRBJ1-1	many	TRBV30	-	CAWMLRQSRNTEAFF	TGTGCCTGGATGCTAAGACAGAGCAGGAACACTGAAGCTTTCTTT
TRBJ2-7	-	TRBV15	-	CATSRVSLYEQYF	TGTGCCACCAGCAGAGTAAGCCTCTACGAGCAGTACTTC
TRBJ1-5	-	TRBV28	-	CASSSFWTHFGYQPQHF	TGTGCCAGCAGTTCCTTCTGGACACATTTCGGCTATCAGCCCCAGCATTTT
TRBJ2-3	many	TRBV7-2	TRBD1	CASSLYRGGADTQYF	TGTGCCAGCAGCTTATACAGGGGCGGCGCAGATACGCAGTATTTT
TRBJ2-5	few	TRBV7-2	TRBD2	CASSLGTSGGAGRAQYF	TGTGCCAGCAGCTTGGGGACTAGCGGGGGGGCGGGTAGAGCCCAGTACTTC
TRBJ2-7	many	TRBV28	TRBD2	CASSLYGGGSYEQYF	TGTGCCAGCAGTTTATACGGGGGGGGCTCCTACGAGCAGTACTTC